These 13 T cell receptor beta chains were sequenced from one sample in a study of PD-1 blockade in mismatch repair-deficient tumors. This table comes from immunoSEQ multiplex PCR, and its TCRdb copy is limited to in-frame clones, with some not included. In the table there are fewer than 20,000 clones, roughly 84% of which are singletons. The source was PBMCs, collected 4 weeks after starting pembrolizumab. These receptors all stem from an adult with mismatch repair-deficient cancer.

The chain is built from TRBV28 and TRBJ2-5; TRBD2 aligns across 9 bases. This CDR3 comprises 15 residues. Germline V CDR1 and CDR2: MDHEN, SYDVKM. V lost 1 base to trimming and J lost 3 bases; unmatched junction nucleotides: 3. The CDR3, as DNA: TGTGCCAGCAGTTTATCGTCTAGCGGGAAAGAGACCCAGTACTTC. This gives the protein CASSLSSSGKETQYF.

V and J are TRBV9 and TRBJ2-2, with D possibly matching TRBD2 (6 bases). The CDR3 runs 13 residues. With 2 bases removed from V and 6 bases from J, the gap between germline ends came to 8 bases. The germline CDR1 and CDR2 sequences are SGDLS and YYNGEE. CDR3 nucleotide sequence: TGTGCCAGCAGCGTGGGCGGGGCCGGGGAGCTGTTTTTT. This encodes CASSVGGAGELFF.

Comments on this clone: Additional DNA sequences in this sample encode the identical CDR3. The rearrangement links TRBV5-4 to TRBJ2-7, with 12 positions matching TRBD2. The CDR3 sequence is 13 residues long. Trimming removed 8 bases from V and 6 bases from J; junction bases left unmatched: 6. Looked up from germline, CDR1 is SGHNT and CDR2 is YYREEE (reference sequence). Here the CDR3 DNA reads TGTGCCAGTCTGACTAGCGGGAGTGCCGAGCAGTACTTC. It specifies CASLTSGSAEQYF.

The chain uses TRBV9 and TRBJ1-1, with D possibly TRBD1 on 6 matching bases. Germline CDR1 and CDR2: SGDLS and YYNGEE. The CDR3 totals 16 residues. Between the trimmed V and J ends, which lost 3 bases and 2 bases, there was a span of 17 bases. CDR3 DNA: TGTGCCAGCAGCGCCCGGTACCAGGGGCTCAACACTGAAGCTTTCTTT. It translates to CASSARYQGLNTEAFF. Looking up the rest from reference TRBV9 and TRBJ1-1 gives the full variable domain: DSGVTQTPKHLITATGQRVTLRCSPRSGDLSVYWYQQSLDQGLQFLIQYYNGEERAKGNILERFSAQQFPDLHSELNLSSLELGDSALYFCASSARYQGLNTEAFFGQGTRLTVV.

This clone was seen once. The rearrangement links TRBV9 to TRBJ2-1, with 7 bases fitting TRBD2. The CDR3 is 16 amino acids. Germline V lookup: CDR1 SGDLS, CDR2 YYNGEE. Germline trimming cut 4 bases from V and 0 bases from J; bases unmatched to any gene: 7. The CDR3 DNA reads TGTGCCAGCAGCCAATTAGCGGGTTACTCCTACAATGAGCAGTTCTTC. This translates into CASSQLAGYSYNEQFF.

The rearrangement uses TRBV5-6 and TRBJ2-2; possible D gene TRBD2, 7 bases. The V end was cut by 1 base, the J end by 5 bases, with 12 bases between. There are 15 residues in the CDR3. The germline gives CDR1 SGHDT, CDR2 YYEEEE. The CDR3 region is CASSLWRGRTGELFF. The CDR3 nucleotides read TGTGCCAGCAGCTTGTGGCGGGGGCGGACCGGGGAGCTGTTTTTT.

The rearrangement uses TRBV27 and TRBJ1-5, with a possible D match to TRBD1 (6 bases). The CDR3 runs to 15 residues. V was pared by 4 bases and J by 6 bases, with 16 bases between. CDR1 is MNHEY, CDR2 SMNVEV, per germline (reference sequence). CDR3 protein: CASSSPRQAGQPQHF. The CDR3 bases are TGTGCCAGCAGTTCACCCAGACAGGCAGGTCAGCCCCAGCATTTT.

The chain recombines TRBV28 with TRBJ1-2; 8 nucleotides align to TRBD1. This CDR3 region has 14 residues. Per the germline V gene, CDR1 is MDHEN and CDR2 is SYDVKM. The V segment lost 5 bases and the J segment 8 bases; nucleotides outside the gene matches: 10. CDR3 nucleotides: TGTGCCAGCAGTACTACCGGACAGGGTCGGGGCTACACCTTC. It yields the protein CASSTTGQGRGYTF.

V gene TRBV28 combines with J gene TRBJ2-1; maybe TRBD1 (6 bases). This CDR3 has 16 amino acids. V was cut by 6 bases and J by 0 bases, with 15 bases left in between. In germline, CDR1 is MDHEN, CDR2 SYDVKM. The CDR3 protein is CASRGAGRSSYNEQFF. DNA of the CDR3: TGTGCCAGCAGGGGGGCGGGCAGAAGCTCCTACAATGAGCAGTTCTTC.

This clone was seen once. The CDR3 DNA reads TGCGCCAGCAGATTACAGGGAGCCACTGAAGCTTTCTTT. Its translation is CASRLQGATEAFF. The V call is TRBV5-1, the J call TRBJ1-1, with D perhaps matching TRBD1 (6 bases). Trimming left V 5 bases short and J 4 bases short, with 12 bases between. This CDR3 is 13 amino acids long. Looked up from germline, CDR1 is SGHRS and CDR2 is YFSETQ.

The V gene is TRBV5-1, the J gene TRBJ2-1, with 11 bases fitting TRBD2. The CDR3 consists of 15 residues. CDR1 is SGHRS and CDR2 is YFSETQ in the germline V gene. With 4 bases clipped from V and 8 bases from J, the junction kept 8 bases outside the gene matches. The CDR3 spells CASSPGTSGIHEQFF. CDR3 sequence (DNA): TGCGCCAGCAGCCCCGGGACTAGCGGAATACATGAGCAGTTCTTC.

This chain joins TRBV9 and TRBJ2-3, with D perhaps matching TRBD1 (5 bases). The CDR3 loop spans 12 amino acids. CDR1 is SGDLS, CDR2 YYNGEE, per germline. Trimming took off 3 bases at V and 3 bases at J, with 5 bases between the two ends. The CDR3 region has the DNA TGTGCCAGCAGCGAGGGGACAGATACGCAGTATTTT. Translating gives CASSEGTDTQYF.

The rearrangement uses TRBV4-1 and TRBJ1-4, with 8 nucleotides matching TRBD1. The CDR3 sequence is 18 residues long. Germline V gene data show CDR1 as MGHRA and CDR2 as YSYEKL. The V and J ends lost 1 base and 0 bases, in that order; junction bases with no gene match: 7. The CDR3 DNA is TGCGCCAGCAGCCAAGGGATCGCAGGGGGCGCAACTAATGAAAAACTGTTTTTT. Its protein product is CASSQGIAGGATNEKLFF.